The 28 T cell receptor beta chains presented below share a single source sample, sequenced in a study of neoadjuvant anti-PD-1 for oral cavity cancer. Regarding time point: after neoadjuvant nivolumab, at surgical resection. Method: immunoSEQ multiplex PCR; TCRdb's copy keeps in-frame clones and lacks some. The sample has about 37,000 clones; roughly 35% are singletons. The sequencing used tumor tissue, collected after nivolumab (anti-PD-1) treatment. Receptors were obtained from a person aged 40-85 years with oral cavity squamous cell carcinoma.

The chain is built from TRBV6-1 and TRBJ2-1; TRBD2 might be the D (6 bases). The CDR3 runs to 11 residues. V gave up 6 bases and J gave up 7 bases, with 7 bases separating them. The germline gives CDR1 MNHNS, CDR2 SASEGT. CDR3 protein: CASRAGNEQFF. The CDR3 DNA reads TGTGCCAGCAGAGCGGGTAATGAGCAGTTCTTC.

In its sample, this clone was seen many times. The junction departs from germline at one end; a sequencing error may be responsible. The chain links TRBV30 to TRBJ2-7, with 9 positions matching TRBD1. Germline V lookup: CDR1 GTSNPN, CDR2 SVGIG (reference sequence). The CDR3 loop spans 14 amino acids. The CDR3 bases are TGTGCCTGGAGTAGGGACAGGGAATCCTACGAGCGGTACTTC. Its protein product is CAWSRDRESYERYF.

This clone was counted a single time. The chain uses TRBV28 and TRBJ2-7; 10 positions agree with TRBD2. With 4 bases clipped from V and 7 bases from J, the junction kept 7 bases outside the gene matches. In germline, CDR1 is MDHEN, CDR2 SYDVKM. CDR3 length: 14 residues. The CDR3 bases are TGTGCCAGCAGTTCACCGGGACTAGCGCGTGAGCAGTACTTC. It is translated as CASSSPGLAREQYF.

The V gene is TRBV9, the J gene TRBJ2-2; TRBD2 might be the D (6 bases). This CDR3 has 16 residues. Deletions cut 9 bases from V and 0 bases from J, with 18 bases between. Germline CDR1 and CDR2: SGDLS and YYNGEE. Here the CDR3 reads CANQSGGVSNTGELFF. The CDR3, as DNA: TGTGCCAACCAGTCCGGGGGTGTATCGAACACCGGGGAGCTGTTTTTT. The full variable domain, rest sourced from reference TRBV9 and TRBJ2-2, is DSGVTQTPKHLITATGQRVTLRCSPRSGDLSVYWYQQSLDQGLQFLIQYYNGEERAKGNILERFSAQQFPDLHSELNLSSLELGDSALYFCANQSGGVSNTGELFFGEGSRLTVL.

The chain uses TRBV27 and TRBJ1-2; 7 positions agree with TRBD1. The CDR3 runs 15 residues. The V and J ends lost 1 base and 6 bases, in that order; junction bases with no gene match: 8. Germline V gene lookup returns CDR1 MNHEY and CDR2 SMNVEV (reference sequence). The CDR3 nucleotides are TGTGCCAGCAGTTTATACGGAACAGGGGTCGATGGCTACACCTTC. Protein: CASSLYGTGVDGYTF.

Only a few counts were recorded for this clone. The V and J genes are TRBV18 and TRBJ2-3; weak D call: TRBD1 (6 bases). This CDR3 is built from 12 residues. V lost 5 bases, J lost 5 bases, and 8 bases lay in between. Looked up from germline, CDR1 is KGHSH and CDR2 is LQKENI. CDR3 region: CASSSRGDTQYF. CDR3 DNA sequence: TGTGCCAGCTCATCCAGGGGAGATACGCAGTATTTT. Based on the CDR3 plus reference TRBV18 and TRBJ2-3, the full variable domain is NAGVMQNPRHLVRRRGQEARLRCSPMKGHSHVYWYRQLPEEGLKFMVYLQKENIIDESGMPKERFSAEFPKEGPSILRIQQVVRGDSAAYFCASSSRGDTQYFGPGTRLTVL.

This clone came up a few times. The V gene is TRBV27, the J gene TRBJ2-7, with unresolved D. The CDR3 length is 13 residues. Trimming removed 2 bases at V and 3 bases at J, with 8 bases between. Germline V lookup: CDR1 MNHEY, CDR2 SMNVEV (reference sequence). This CDR3 is CASSLSLGYEQYF. The CDR3, as DNA: TGTGCCAGCAGTTTAAGTCTCGGCTACGAGCAGTACTTC.

Only a few counts were recorded for this clone. This chain uses TRBV27 with TRBJ2-2; a weak D match, TRBD2 (5 bases). The ends were cut back, 3 bases at V and 3 bases at J, with 5 bases in the middle. In germline, CDR1 is MNHEY, CDR2 SMNVEV (reference sequence). The CDR3 has 13 residues. The CDR3 DNA follows: TGTGCCAGCAGTTTGGACTACACCGGGGAGCTGTTTTTT. Its translation: CASSLDYTGELFF.

CDR3 DNA: TGTGCCAGCAGCTTCAGTTACGGCCGGAACACCGGGGAGCTGTTTTTT. Its protein product is CASSFSYGRNTGELFF. This chain joins TRBV11-3 and TRBJ2-2; D unresolved. CDR3 size: 16 residues. CDR1 is SGHNT, CDR2 YENEEA, per germline. V was pared by 3 bases and J by 1 base, with 12 bases between.

The chain has TRBV5-1 and TRBJ1-2, with 9 bases matching TRBD1. With V trimmed by 3 bases and J by 7 bases, 4 bases remained unmatched. This CDR3 comprises 13 residues. Germline V gene lookup returns CDR1 SGHRS and CDR2 YFSETQ. CDR3 amino acids: CASSWTGDSGYTF. CDR3 in DNA: TGCGCCAGCAGCTGGACAGGGGACTCTGGCTACACCTTC.

The chain employs TRBV6-5 and TRBJ1-2; no clear D. Trimming shortened V by 6 bases and J by 5 bases, and 7 bases separated the two germline ends. The germline gives CDR1 MNHEY, CDR2 SVGAGI. The CDR3 loop spans 11 amino acids. The CDR3 bases are TGTGCCAGCAGCCCAGGATATGGCTACACCTTC. Protein product: CASSPGYGYTF.

This clone was counted between two and nine times. CDR3 sequence: CASSFNLNEQFF. The CDR3, as DNA: TGTGCCAGCAGCTTTAATCTAAATGAGCAGTTCTTC. The rearrangement links TRBV5-6 to TRBJ2-1; D remains unclear. CDR3 size: 12 residues. Germline V lookup: CDR1 SGHDT, CDR2 YYEEEE. The ends were cut back, 2 bases at V and 7 bases at J, with 7 bases in the middle.

This chain links TRBV9 with TRBJ2-5, with 7 nucleotides matching TRBD1. The CDR3 has 16 amino acids. Per the germline V gene, CDR1 is SGDLS and CDR2 is YYNGEE. The J segment lost 5 bases and the V segment lost 0 bases, leaving 10 bases of the junction unmatched. CDR3 nucleotides: TGTGCCAGCAGCGTAGGCAACAGGGGATTGGAGGAGACCCAGTACTTC. It encodes CASSVGNRGLEETQYF.

The chain carries TRBV11-3 and TRBJ2-3; 13 nucleotides match TRBD2. This CDR3 is 16 amino acids long. Unmatched junction bases numbered 3, after V lost 5 bases and J lost 1 base. Germline values: CDR1 SGHNT, CDR2 YENEEA. The CDR3 nucleotides read TGTGCCAGCAGCATGGGGACTAGCGGGGGCACAGATACGCAGTATTTT. Protein sequence: CASSMGTSGGTDTQYF.

This clone was seen a few times. The CDR3 region has the DNA TGTGCCAGCAGCTTTCTGGACAATGCGTTCCAAGAGACCCAGTACTTC. This translates into CASSFLDNAFQETQYF. This chain links TRBV5-6 with TRBJ2-5, with D tentatively TRBD1 (5 bases). This CDR3 is built from 16 residues. V lost 2 bases and J lost 1, with 15 bases in between. The V gene's germline CDR1 is SGHDT and CDR2 YYEEEE.

The genes are TRBV9 and TRBJ2-5; D tentatively reads TRBD1 or TRBD2 (5 bases each). Germline V gene sequence: CDR1 SGDLS, CDR2 YYNGEE. CDR3 length equals 12 residues. V dropped 4 bases and J dropped 5 bases, with 9 bases sitting between them. DNA of the CDR3: TGTGCCAGCAGCAGGGACCCTGAGACCCAGTACTTC. This encodes CASSRDPETQYF. The whole variable domain, filled in from reference TRBV9 and TRBJ2-5, reads DSGVTQTPKHLITATGQRVTLRCSPRSGDLSVYWYQQSLDQGLQFLIQYYNGEERAKGNILERFSAQQFPDLHSELNLSSLELGDSALYFCASSRDPETQYFGPGTRLLVL.

The chain recombines TRBV30 with TRBJ1-3; D is uncertain. V gave up 2 bases and J gave up 8 bases, with 13 bases separating them. The CDR3 covers 13 residues. The germline V gene has CDR1 GTSNPN and CDR2 SVGIG (reference sequence). In DNA, the CDR3 is TGTGCCTGGAGTCAAAGGATGAGGGACACCATATATTTT. Protein: CAWSQRMRDTIYF.

This sequence joins TRBV18 and TRBJ2-5, with TRBD1 as a possible D gene (5 bases). V dropped 2 bases and J dropped 2 bases, with 9 bases sitting between them. This CDR3 is 14 amino acids long. CDR1 is KGHSH, CDR2 LQKENI, per germline. The CDR3 nucleotides are TGTGCCAGCTCACCAGGGGCACAGCAAGAGACCCAGTACTTC. This translates into CASSPGAQQETQYF.

This clone showed up just a few times. The CDR3 DNA reads TGTGCCACCAGCACCAGGGTCACGGGTCAGCCCCAGCATTTT. Protein sequence: CATSTRVTGQPQHF. V is TRBV15 and J is TRBJ1-5; possibly TRBD1 for D (5 bases). Germline CDR1 and CDR2: LNHNV and YYDKDF (reference sequence). Trimming pared 4 bases from V and 6 bases from J, leaving 13 bases between. The CDR3 is 14 amino acids.

The J gene is TRBJ2-3, the V gene TRBV7-3; D uncertain. The V end was cut by 2 bases, the J end by 6 bases, with 9 bases between. From germline, CDR1 is SGHTA and CDR2 FQGTGA. The CDR3 totals 13 residues. CDR3 in DNA: TGTGCCAGCAGCTTAGTAGGGTCGGATACGCAGTATTTT. This encodes CASSLVGSDTQYF.

V and J are TRBV19 and TRBJ1-1; D not resolved. The germline CDR1 and CDR2 sequences are LNHDA and SQIVND (reference sequence). V dropped 2 bases and J dropped 1 base, with 11 bases sitting between them. This CDR3 contains 15 residues. Here the CDR3 DNA reads TGTGCCAGTAGTATACTAGGGCGCCAGAACACTGAAGCTTTCTTT. Encoded protein: CASSILGRQNTEAFF.

This chain uses TRBV4-1 with TRBJ1-2; D might be TRBD1 (6 bases). Germline V gene data show CDR1 as MGHRA and CDR2 as YSYEKL. CDR3 length: 14 residues. Trimming removed 3 bases at V and 4 bases at J, with 12 bases between. The CDR3 is CASSQRGGVYGYTF. As DNA, the CDR3 is TGCGCCAGCAGCCAGAGGGGGGGGGTCTATGGCTACACCTTC.

The gene calls are TRBV16 and TRBJ1-2; 10 nucleotides agree with TRBD1. The CDR3 runs 14 residues. In germline, CDR1 is KGHSY, CDR2 FQNENV. The trim removed 4 bases at V and 8 bases at J, leaving 7 bases unmatched. The CDR3 loop is CASSRTGQGDGYTF. The CDR3 DNA is TGTGCCAGCAGCCGAACCGGACAGGGGGACGGCTACACCTTC.

This clone was found a few times. The chain has TRBV27 and TRBJ1-1, with D uncertain. The V gene's germline CDR1 is MNHEY and CDR2 SMNVEV (reference sequence). The CDR3 spans 12 residues. V was trimmed by 0 bases and J by 8 bases, leaving 7 bases between them. The CDR3 is CASSLSRREAFF. The CDR3 nucleotides are TGTGCCAGCAGTTTATCAAGGCGGGAAGCTTTCTTT.

This clone has a handful of counts. V gene TRBV4-2 combines with J gene TRBJ2-1; D not resolved. CDR3 size: 16 residues. Germline values: CDR1 LGHNA, CDR2 YNFKEQ. V was pared by 0 bases and J by 15 bases, with 24 bases between. This CDR3 reads CASSQELRYSTQILFF. The DNA of the CDR3 is TGTGCCAGCAGCCAAGAGTTGAGGTATTCCACCCAAATTTTGTTCTTC.

The V and J genes are TRBV28 and TRBJ2-5; D unresolved. The CDR3 runs to 15 residues. The V end was cut by 2 bases, the J end by 3 bases, with 13 bases between. Germline V gives CDR1 MDHEN, CDR2 SYDVKM. Here the CDR3 reads CASSLVRKSKETQYF. The CDR3 DNA reads TGTGCCAGCAGTTTAGTCCGGAAATCGAAAGAGACCCAGTACTTC.

The V call is TRBV15, the J call TRBJ1-2; D gene uncertain. This CDR3 is 13 amino acids long. The V gene lost 0 bases and the J gene lost 5 bases, with 7 bases spanning the gap. Germline CDR1 is LNHNV and CDR2 is YYDKDF (reference sequence). CDR3 sequence reads: CATSREAGYGYTF. CDR3 in DNA: TGTGCCACCAGCAGAGAGGCCGGGTATGGCTACACCTTC.

This clone has ten or more counts. This chain uses TRBV6-1 with TRBJ1-1; D remains ambiguous. V dropped 0 bases and J dropped 7 bases, with 12 bases sitting between them. Germline V gives CDR1 MNHNS, CDR2 SASEGT. CDR3 length: 14 residues. The CDR3 reads CASSEALEAGEAFF. DNA for the CDR3: TGTGCCAGCAGTGAAGCGCTCGAGGCTGGTGAAGCTTTCTTT.